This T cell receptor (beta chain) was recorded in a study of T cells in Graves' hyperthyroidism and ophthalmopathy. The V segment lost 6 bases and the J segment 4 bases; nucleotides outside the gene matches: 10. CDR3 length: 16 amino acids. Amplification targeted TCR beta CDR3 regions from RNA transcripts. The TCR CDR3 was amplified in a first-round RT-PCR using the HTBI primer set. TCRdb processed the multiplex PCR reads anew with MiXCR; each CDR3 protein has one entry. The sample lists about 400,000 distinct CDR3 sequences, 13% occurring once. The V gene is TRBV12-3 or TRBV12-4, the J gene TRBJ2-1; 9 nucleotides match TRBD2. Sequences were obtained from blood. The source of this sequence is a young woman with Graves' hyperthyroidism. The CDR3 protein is CASSVGISGGYNEQFF. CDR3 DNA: TGTGCCAGCAGCGTAGGGATAAGCGGGGGGTACAATGAGCAGTTCTTC.